This T cell receptor beta chain comes out of a study of cytomegalovirus exposure and HLA in healthy donors. PCR amplification relied on 60 Vbeta primers (plus 13 Jbeta primers). Libraries were prepared by immunoSEQ multiplex PCR; TCRdb keeps only in-frame clonotypes and omits some of them. The table lists around 160,000 clones, about 80% of them singletons. The CDR3 is 16 residues long. The germline V and J ends were trimmed by 4 bases and 1 base, with 17 bases remaining between them. Germline CDR1 and CDR2: SGHKS and YYEKEE (reference sequence). The origin of this receptor is a young man in good health and CMV-seropositive. V and J are TRBV5-5 and TRBJ1-2; perhaps TRBD1 as D (5 bases). Sequences were obtained from PBMCs. CDR3 DNA sequence: TGTGCCAGCAGCCAAAGAGCACCGGGGGTTAACTATGGCTACACCTTC. Protein sequence: CASSQRAPGVNYGYTF.